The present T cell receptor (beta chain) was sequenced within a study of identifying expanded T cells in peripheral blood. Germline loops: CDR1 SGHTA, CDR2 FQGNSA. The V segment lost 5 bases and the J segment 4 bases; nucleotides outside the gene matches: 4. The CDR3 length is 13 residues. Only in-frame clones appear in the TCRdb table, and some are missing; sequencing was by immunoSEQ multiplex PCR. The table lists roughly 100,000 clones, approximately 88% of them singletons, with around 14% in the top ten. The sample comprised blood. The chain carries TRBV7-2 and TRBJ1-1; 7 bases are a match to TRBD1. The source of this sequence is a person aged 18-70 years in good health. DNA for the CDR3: TGTGCCAGCAGCCGACAGGGAGGCACTGAAGCTTTCTTT. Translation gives CASSRQGGTEAFF.